These 17 T cell receptor beta chains were sequenced from one sample in a study of T-cell reconstitution after alpha-beta-depleted transplantation in children. Preparing the TCRbeta library involved the use of unique molecular identifiers. TCRdb passed the PCR reads through MiXCR, listing each CDR3 protein once. Counted here are hundreds of thousands of distinct CDR3 sequences, less than 20% occurring once; the ten biggest clones make up approximately 5%. The sequencing here drew on PBMCs, mostly from graft donor cells, taken 360 days after TCRalphabeta/CD19-depleted stem cell transplant. These receptors came from a male patient between 10 and 17 years old who had a stem cell transplant for acute lymphoblastic leukemia, so the T cells may come from the graft donor.

The chain has TRBV18 and TRBJ2-7; TRBD2 matches 7 bases. CDR3 length equals 16 residues. The ends lost 2 bases at V and 3 bases at J; junction bases unmatched: 10. Germline V lookup: CDR1 KGHSH, CDR2 LQKENI. CDR3 nucleotides: TGTGCCAGCTCACCAGGTTGGGGCGGGAGTTTCTACGAGCAGTACTTC. Protein sequence: CASSPGWGGSFYEQYF.

In its sample, this clonotype was seen many times. This chain connects TRBV9 to TRBJ1-2; D uncertain. Germline V gene sequence: CDR1 SGDLS, CDR2 YYNGEE. The CDR3 runs to 15 residues. V was clipped by 0 bases and J by 4 bases, with 13 bases between them. The CDR3 DNA reads as TGTGCCAGCAGCGTAGCTGGTGCGTGGGGCTATGGCTACACCTTC. Translating gives CASSVAGAWGYGYTF. Looking up the rest from reference TRBV9 and TRBJ1-2 gives the full variable domain: DSGVTQTPKHLITATGQRVTLRCSPRSGDLSVYWYQQSLDQGLQFLIQYYNGEERAKGNILERFSAQQFPDLHSELNLSSLELGDSALYFCASSVAGAWGYGYTFGSGTRLTVV.

This clonotype has only a few counts. The V and J genes are TRBV12-3 or TRBV12-4 and TRBJ2-1; tentatively, D is TRBD1 or TRBD2 (5 bases each). The CDR3 runs to 15 residues. V lost 3 bases and J lost 4, with 13 bases in between. The CDR3 DNA reads TGTGCCAGCAGTTTTTGGGGGAGACGGTACAATGAGCAGTTCTTC. This codes for CASSFWGRRYNEQFF.

This clonotype appeared a few times. The chain uses TRBV5-1 and TRBJ1-1; 9 positions agree with TRBD1. The CDR3 is 15 residues long. Trimming at V came to 2 bases and at J to 4 bases, leaving 6 bases not matched to a gene. Germline values: CDR1 SGHRS, CDR2 YFSETQ. The CDR3 protein is CASSLLQGAGTEAFF. CDR3 nucleotide sequence: TGCGCCAGCAGCTTATTACAGGGGGCAGGCACTGAAGCTTTCTTT.

This chain connects TRBV7-9 to TRBJ2-7; D is ambiguous. The CDR3 spans 13 residues. The V end was cut by 5 bases, the J end by 2 bases, with 10 bases between. Germline V gene sequence: CDR1 SEHNR, CDR2 FQNEAQ (reference sequence). The chain's CDR3 is CASSPDSAYEQYF. DNA of the CDR3: TGTGCCAGCAGCCCAGACTCCGCCTACGAGCAGTACTTC.

This clonotype showed up just a few times. V gene TRBV11-3 combines with J gene TRBJ2-1, with 11 bases lining up with TRBD2. The CDR3 has 15 residues. Germline V gene lookup returns CDR1 SGHNT and CDR2 YENEEA. Trimming cost V 4 bases and J 6 bases; bases outside gene matches: 5. CDR3 loop: CASSSRLAGSNEQFF. The DNA of the CDR3 is TGTGCCAGCAGCTCTCGACTAGCGGGGTCCAATGAGCAGTTCTTC.

This clonotype was seen many times. The chain uses TRBV12-3 or TRBV12-4 and TRBJ2-1; D call uncertain. CDR3 size: 14 residues. Deletions cut 1 base from V and 5 bases from J, with 9 bases between. The CDR3 spells CASSLGFPHNEQFF. CDR3 nucleotide sequence: TGTGCCAGCAGTTTAGGGTTTCCCCACAATGAGCAGTTCTTC.

V usage is TRBV6-5 and J usage is TRBJ1-3; 8 bases map to TRBD1. This CDR3 region has 16 residues. Germline V CDR1 and CDR2: MNHEY, SVGAGI. Losses at the gene ends were 0 bases for V and 2 bases for J; bases not matched to a gene: 3. The DNA for the CDR3 is TGTGCCAGCAGTTACTCGAAGACAGGGGCTGGAAACACCATATATTTT. It yields the protein CASSYSKTGAGNTIYF.

This clonotype was recorded a few times. The gene calls are TRBV6-2 or TRBV6-3 and TRBJ2-6, with D uncertain. The V gene's germline CDR1 is MNHEY and CDR2 SVGEGT. The CDR3 extends over 14 amino acids. V was cut by 1 base and J by 1 base, with 2 bases left in between. CDR3 nucleotides: TGTGCCAGCAGTTACTTGTCTGGGGCCAACGTCCTGACTTTC. It yields the protein CASSYLSGANVLTF.

This clonotype showed up many times. The V and J genes are TRBV7-6 and TRBJ2-2; 7 positions match TRBD2. The J segment lost 2 bases and the V segment lost 5 bases, leaving 8 bases of the junction unmatched. Germline lookup yields CDR1 SGHVS and CDR2 FNYEAQ. The CDR3 extends over 16 amino acids. The CDR3 DNA is TGTGCCAGCAGCCCTCACGGCGGGAGTAACACCGGGGAGCTGTTTTTT. Its protein product is CASSPHGGSNTGELFF.

V and J are TRBV5-1 and TRBJ2-1; maybe TRBD2 (6 bases). V shed 4 bases and J shed 5 bases, with 16 bases lying between them. The germline CDR1 and CDR2 sequences are SGHRS and YFSETQ. This CDR3 contains 15 residues. The CDR3, as DNA: TGCGCCAGCAGCCCCGGGGAGGTTCCGAACAATGAGCAGTTCTTC. Protein: CASSPGEVPNNEQFF.

This clonotype was counted only a few times. The chain is built from TRBV20-1 and TRBJ1-2; 9 bases are shared with TRBD1. The CDR3 covers 16 residues. Germline V gene sequence: CDR1 DFQATT, CDR2 SNEGSKA (reference sequence). Trimming cost V 8 bases and J 7 bases; bases outside gene matches: 20. The CDR3 nucleotides are TGCAGTATCGCTAGTGGTGGGACAGGGTGGTACGGTGGCTACACCTTC. It encodes CSIASGGTGWYGGYTF.

CDR3 sequence: CASSTSATSGNTIYF. The DNA for the CDR3 is TGTGCCAGCAGCACCTCGGCCACCTCTGGAAACACCATATATTTT. The genes are TRBV9 and TRBJ1-3; D remains ambiguous. Germline V gene sequence: CDR1 SGDLS, CDR2 YYNGEE. The CDR3 has 15 amino acids. The V and J ends lost 4 bases and 0 bases respectively, with 11 bases between them.

V is TRBV2 and J is TRBJ2-7; 8 bases agree with TRBD1. The CDR3 is 16 amino acids. V lost 6 bases to trimming and J lost 0 bases; unmatched junction nucleotides: 10. Germline CDR1 and CDR2: SNHLY and FYNNEI. The DNA of the CDR3 is TGTGCCAGCAGCTTCTCCGCCGACAGGGGCTCCTACGAGCAGTACTTC. Encoded protein: CASSFSADRGSYEQYF.

Ten or more counts support this clonotype. This chain joins TRBV25-1 and TRBJ2-5; TRBD1 matches 7 bases. Per the germline V gene, CDR1 is MGHDK and CDR2 is SYGVNS. This CDR3 contains 13 residues. V gave up 5 bases and J gave up 5 bases; unmatched junction bases: 5. CDR3 protein: CASSRQGWETQYF. The CDR3 bases are TGTGCCAGCAGTCGACAGGGATGGGAGACCCAGTACTTC.

The V and J genes are TRBV5-1 and TRBJ1-2, with D tentatively TRBD1 (5 bases). Germline assignment: CDR1 SGHRS and CDR2 YFSETQ. V was cut by 4 bases and J by 13 bases, with 17 bases left in between. The CDR3 has 12 residues. CDR3 nucleotides: TGCGCCAGCAGCCTCCATTGGGGGGACGCCACCTTC. Translated, it gives CASSLHWGDATF.

In this sample, this clonotype turned up a few times. CDR3 sequence (DNA): TGCAGTGCTAAGCGGGGGGCGGACACTGAAGCTTTCTTT. Residues: CSAKRGADTEAFF. This chain connects TRBV20-1 to TRBJ1-1; D might be TRBD1 (6 bases). Trimming took off 4 bases at V and 3 bases at J, with 12 bases between the two ends. This CDR3 region has 13 residues. Looked up from germline, CDR1 is DFQATT and CDR2 is SNEGSKA (reference sequence).